This T cell receptor (beta chain) was recovered during a study of T-cell memory formation after mild COVID-19. Across the study: Among the donors, TCR clusters were largely specific to each donor. Study outcomes and limitations: Most CD4+ clones that shrank were in CM and EM, while CD8+ ones turned up in EMRA.

About this clonotype: Its antigen is undetermined.

V lost 5 bases, J lost 10 bases, and 14 bases lay in between. Looked up from germline, CDR1 is MNHEY and CDR2 is SVGAGI. There are 12 residues in the CDR3. TCRalpha and TCRbeta libraries used 5'RACE with constant-segment primers and UMIs. TCRdb reprocessed the 5' RACE reads via MiXCR and lists one record per CDR3 protein. The profile shows roughly 610,000 distinct CDR3 sequences, 15% to 20% of them singletons. The chain combines TRBV6-5 with TRBJ1-1; possible D gene TRBD1, 6 bases. Sequencing was done on a sample of PBMCs or a T cell subset sorted from them (not recorded which). This sequence was found in an adult woman who had mild COVID-19 (a few samples of this study predate the infection). Cell type and time point are not known. The CDR3 spells CASSPTARGAFF. CDR3 bases: TGTGCCAGCAGTCCGACGGCCAGGGGAGCTTTCTTT.